This T cell receptor (beta chain) was obtained from a study of blood T cell repertoires in COVID-19. The trim removed 1 base at V and 10 bases at J, leaving 11 bases unmatched. CDR1 and CDR2 (germline): SGHTA, FQGNSA. CDR3 size: 15 residues. Original data processing: Amplifying reference gene primers gave estimates of nucleated cell counts. Repertoires were generated with immunoSEQ multiplex PCR, while TCRdb's copy carries only in-frame clones and drops some. V, J and clone size are those of that table, while D and trimming were read from the DNA. The sample has roughly 300,000 clones, more than 75% seen once.

This clonotype was obtained from a woman aged 30 to 39 who had recovered from COVID-19. Sequenced material: PBMCs or T cells enriched from blood (not recorded which). The chain links TRBV7-2 to TRBJ1-2; 8 bases are a match to TRBD1. CDR3 in amino acids: CASSLGVQGQGHYTF. CDR3 nucleotide sequence: TGTGCCAGCAGCTTAGGAGTTCAAGGACAGGGTCACTACACCTTC.